The present TCR beta chain was sequenced within a study of vaccination effects on CD4 cells after COVID-19. Following culture for about 11 days, CD4+ T cells were isolated. The participants, recipients of two vaccine doses, got either BNT162b2 or mRNA-1273. Negative nucleocapsid antibody tests before and after vaccination confirmed no previous SARS-CoV-2 infection. Data came from immunoSEQ multiplex PCR; TCRdb stores just in-frame clones and leaves some out. This sample has tens of thousands of clones, with about 73% found just once. Comments on this clone: The antigen is unknown.

The CDR3 totals 15 residues. Germline V gene lookup returns CDR1 SGDLS and CDR2 YYNGEE. V was pared by 4 bases and J by 7 bases, with 11 bases of the junction left unmatched. General observations from the study: Marked clonal contraction of infection- and vaccine-induced clones was seen late after vaccination. Early post-infection timepoints were absent, and convalescent patients were few.

Sequencing used CD4+ T cells from PBMCs cultured without peptide, obtained after COVID-19 vaccination. V gene TRBV9 combines with J gene TRBJ1-2, with TRBD1 matching 9 bases. The receptor was derived from a human donor who received a COVID-19 vaccine. The CDR3 coding sequence is TGTGCCAGCAGCCCTGACCGGGACAGGGTAGGTGGCTACACCTTC. It specifies CASSPDRDRVGGYTF.